This T cell receptor beta chain appears in the sequencing data of a study of T cell repertoires in cytomegalovirus infection. Turning to the study itself: Alongside well-studied HLA-B-restricted CMV epitopes, recently identified HLA-C-restricted CMV epitopes were also used. The public TCR beta signatures pointed to both CMV infection and matching HLA type. Study-wide findings and caveats: Clonotypes of TCR beta that were HLA-C-restricted and CMV-specific dominated the ex vivo response.

This CDR3 spans 17 amino acids. V lost 5 bases to trimming and J lost 0 bases, with 14 bases between them. Germline CDR1 SGHVS, CDR2 FNYEAQ. Concerning this clonotype itself: Its antigen is unidentified.

TCRdb passed the reads through MiXCR, listing each CDR3 protein once. The sample lists around 770,000 distinct CDR3 sequences; roughly 28% were seen once. The chain is built from TRBV7-6 and TRBJ1-6, with a tentative D call TRBD1 (5 bases). The sample was cultured CD8+ T cells from PBMCs, taken from culture after CMV antigen stimulation. This receptor was identified in a human donor in good health (CMV status not recorded). Some clones in this sample may be carry-over from other donors' samples. Here the CDR3 DNA reads TGTGCCAGCAGCATCTTACAGGAGAGCTCCTATAATTCACCCCTCCACTTT. Encoded protein: CASSILQESSYNSPLHF.